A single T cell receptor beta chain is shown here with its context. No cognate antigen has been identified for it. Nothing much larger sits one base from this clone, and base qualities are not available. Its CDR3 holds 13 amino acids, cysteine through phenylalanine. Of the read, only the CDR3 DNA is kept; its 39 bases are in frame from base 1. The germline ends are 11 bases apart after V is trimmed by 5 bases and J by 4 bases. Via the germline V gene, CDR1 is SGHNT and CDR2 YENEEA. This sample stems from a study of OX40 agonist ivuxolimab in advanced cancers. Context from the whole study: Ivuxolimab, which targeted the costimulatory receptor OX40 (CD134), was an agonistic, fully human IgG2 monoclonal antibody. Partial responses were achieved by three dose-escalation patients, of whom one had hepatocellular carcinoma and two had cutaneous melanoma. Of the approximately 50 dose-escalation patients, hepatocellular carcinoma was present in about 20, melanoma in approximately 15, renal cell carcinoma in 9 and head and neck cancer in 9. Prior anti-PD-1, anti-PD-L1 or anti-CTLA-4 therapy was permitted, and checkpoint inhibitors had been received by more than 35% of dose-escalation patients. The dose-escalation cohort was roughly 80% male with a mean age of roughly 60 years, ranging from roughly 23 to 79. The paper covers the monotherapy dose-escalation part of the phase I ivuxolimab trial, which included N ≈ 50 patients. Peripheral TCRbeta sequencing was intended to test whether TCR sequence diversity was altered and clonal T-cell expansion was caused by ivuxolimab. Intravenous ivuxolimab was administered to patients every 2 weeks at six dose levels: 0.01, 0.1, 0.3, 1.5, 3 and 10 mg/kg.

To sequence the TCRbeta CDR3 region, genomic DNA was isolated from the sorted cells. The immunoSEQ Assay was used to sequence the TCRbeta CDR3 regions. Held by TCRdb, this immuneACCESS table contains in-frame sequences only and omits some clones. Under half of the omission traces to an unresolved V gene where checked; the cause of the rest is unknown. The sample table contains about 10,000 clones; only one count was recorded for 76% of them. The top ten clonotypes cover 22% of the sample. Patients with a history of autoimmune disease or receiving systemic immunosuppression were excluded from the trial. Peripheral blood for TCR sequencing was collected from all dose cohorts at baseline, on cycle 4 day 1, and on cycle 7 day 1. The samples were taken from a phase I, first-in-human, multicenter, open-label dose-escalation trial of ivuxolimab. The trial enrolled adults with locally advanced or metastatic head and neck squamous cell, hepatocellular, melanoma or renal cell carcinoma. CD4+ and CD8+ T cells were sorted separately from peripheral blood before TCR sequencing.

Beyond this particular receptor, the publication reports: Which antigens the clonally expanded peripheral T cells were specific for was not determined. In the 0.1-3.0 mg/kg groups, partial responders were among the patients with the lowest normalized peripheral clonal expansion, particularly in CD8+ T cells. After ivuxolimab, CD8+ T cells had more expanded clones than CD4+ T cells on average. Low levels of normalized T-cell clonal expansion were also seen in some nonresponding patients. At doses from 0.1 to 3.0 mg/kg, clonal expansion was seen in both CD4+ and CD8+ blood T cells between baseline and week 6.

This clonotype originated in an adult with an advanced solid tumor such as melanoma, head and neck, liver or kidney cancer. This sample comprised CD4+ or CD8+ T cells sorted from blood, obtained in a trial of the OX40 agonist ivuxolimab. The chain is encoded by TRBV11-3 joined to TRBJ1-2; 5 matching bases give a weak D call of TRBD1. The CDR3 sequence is CASSTGGAYGYTF. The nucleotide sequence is TGTGCCAGCAGCACGGGAGGGGCCTATGGCTACACCTTC.